Sequencing of this T cell receptor (beta chain) was carried out in a study of beta chain features in type 1 diabetes. Study conclusions and caveats: Within each of all four CD4+ subsets, Type 1 diabetes patients had TCRB CDR3s that were moderately but significantly shorter. Naive, central memory and Treg TCRB repertoires appeared more alike in patients than in healthy donors.

This clone was counted between two and nine times. What it binds is not known. TCRB transcripts that were expressed got sequenced, as all of the isolated RNA had been reverse transcribed. Sequenced naive, central memory and regulatory T cell samples produced an average of approximately 3.5 million reads. Assay: immunoSEQ multiplex PCR; the TCRdb copy retains only in-frame clones and omits some. The sample includes 150,000 or so clones, around 8.6% of them seen just once. One heparinised draw, averaging roughly 100 mL, was taken per donor. This receptor was identified in a woman between 18 and 29 years old with type 1 diabetes. Source material: central memory CD4+ T cells from blood.

The CDR3 here is CSADRGLGYTF. CDR3 coding DNA: TGCAGTGCCGACAGGGGGCTGGGCTACACCTTC. The rearrangement uses TRBV20-1 and TRBJ1-2; 10 bases are shared with TRBD1. J gave up 8 bases and V 6 bases, and 3 bases lay outside the gene matches. Germline V gene data show CDR1 as DFQATT and CDR2 as SNEGSKA (reference sequence). CDR3 length equals 11 residues.